Below, 27 T cell receptor beta chains from the same sample are listed, as sequenced in a study of OX40 agonist ivuxolimab in advanced cancers. Using immunoSEQ multiplex PCR, the repertoire was profiled, and TCRdb retains in-frame clones only, with some absent. The data hold 90,000 to 100,000 clones, with 90% observed a single time. Sequences were derived from CD4+ or CD8+ T cells sorted from blood, sampled in a trial of the OX40 agonist ivuxolimab. The receptor source for this set is an adult with an advanced solid tumor such as melanoma, head and neck, liver or kidney cancer.

The chain carries TRBV7-9 and TRBJ2-7; D might be TRBD1 or TRBD2, each matching 5 bases. Germline V gives CDR1 SEHNR, CDR2 FQNEAQ (reference sequence). V was clipped by 5 bases and J by 6 bases, with 20 bases between them. This CDR3 has 15 amino acids. CDR3 protein: CASSPRLLRGSEQYF. The CDR3 DNA sequence: TGTGCCAGCAGCCCCCGGTTACTGAGGGGCTCCGAGCAGTACTTC.

The CDR3 region is CASSLSTRDYEQYF. In nucleotides, the CDR3 is TGTGCCAGCAGCTTGAGTACAAGGGACTACGAGCAGTACTTC. The V call is TRBV5-4, the J call TRBJ2-7; D is uncertain. The CDR3 has 14 amino acids. Germline CDR1 reads SGHNT; CDR2 reads YYREEE (reference sequence). Trimming removed 1 base from V and 3 bases from J, with 11 bases in between. Full variable domain (outside the CDR3, taken from reference TRBV5-4 and TRBJ2-7): ETGVTQSPTHLIKTRGQQVTLRCSSQSGHNTVSWYQQALGQGPQFIFQYYREEENGRGNFPPRFSGLQFPNYSSELNVNALELDDSALYLCASSLSTRDYEQYFGPGTRLTVT.

The chain is built from TRBV2 and TRBJ1-4, with 7 bases fitting TRBD1. V lost 7 bases, J lost 7 bases, and 9 bases stayed unmatched. Germline values: CDR1 SNHLY, CDR2 FYNNEI. The CDR3 sequence is 14 residues long. Here the CDR3 DNA reads TGTGCCAGCAAGGGGGCCCCTTTGGGTGAAAAACTGTTTTTT. Translation gives CASKGAPLGEKLFF.

The J gene is TRBJ2-3, the V gene TRBV30; no clear D gene. CDR1 and CDR2 from the germline V gene are GTSNPN and SVGIG (reference sequence). This CDR3 has 15 amino acids. V lost 3 bases to trimming and J lost 2 bases, with 15 bases between them. In DNA, the CDR3 is TGTGCCTGGAGAAAAGGGTGGGTAGACACAGATACGCAGTATTTT. It specifies CAWRKGWVDTDTQYF.

The gene calls are TRBV5-8 and TRBJ1-2, with D uncertain. V lost 1 base and J lost 6, with 28 bases in between. Looked up from germline, CDR1 is SGHTS and CDR2 is YDEGEE. The length of the CDR3 is 19 residues. The CDR3 DNA sequence: TGTGCCAGCAGCTTGCGGGAGTTTTTACAGCTACTGAAGGAAAATGGCTACACCTTC. This translates into CASSLREFLQLLKENGYTF.

The chain has TRBV6-4 and TRBJ1-5, with 7 bases identical to TRBD1. The germline gives CDR1 MRHNA, CDR2 SNTAGT. This CDR3 spans 19 amino acids. J was trimmed by 5 bases and V by 2 bases; bases with no gene match: 18. CDR3 nucleotide sequence: TGTGCCAGCAGTGACCCGAGGACAGGTTGGGATTTAGAAGATCAGCCCCAGCATTTT. Protein: CASSDPRTGWDLEDQPQHF.

This chain connects TRBV6-1 to TRBJ2-3, with 8 bases aligning to TRBD1. The ends lost 4 bases at V and 1 base at J; junction bases unmatched: 13. Germline V CDR1 and CDR2: MNHNS, SASEGT. The CDR3 loop spans 18 amino acids. CDR3 region: CASSGLRQGLLGTDTQYF. DNA for the CDR3: TGTGCCAGCAGTGGATTGAGACAGGGGTTGTTGGGCACAGATACGCAGTATTTT.

A note on this clone: A read error may account for a junction end that differs from germline. The J gene is TRBJ1-3, the V gene TRBV5-1; D might be TRBD1 (6 bases). CDR1 and CDR2 from the germline V gene are SGHRS and YFSETQ. The CDR3 is 15 residues long. The CDR3 is CASSLQGISGNTVYF. The DNA of the CDR3 is TGCGCCAGCAGCTTACAGGGCATCTCTGGAAACACCGTATATTTT.

The J gene is TRBJ2-1, the V gene TRBV5-1, with D perhaps matching TRBD2 (5 bases). The CDR3 contains 15 residues. The V end lost 1 base, the J end lost 2 bases, and 10 bases lay between the germline ends. Germline-derived CDR1 and CDR2 are SGHRS and YFSETQ. Here the CDR3 reads CASSLKRGPYNEQFF. The CDR3 DNA is TGCGCCAGCAGCTTGAAGAGAGGGCCCTACAATGAGCAGTTCTTC.

This rearrangement joins TRBV7-3 to TRBJ2-1, with D possibly TRBD1 on 5 matching bases. Germline V gene data show CDR1 as SGHTA and CDR2 as FQGTGA. Trimming pared 5 bases from V and 9 bases from J, leaving 14 bases between. The CDR3 has 13 amino acids. The CDR3 DNA sequence: TGTGCCAGCAGCCCCGCAGGGAATTCTGAGCAGTTCTTC. It yields the protein CASSPAGNSEQFF.

The V gene is TRBV19, the J gene TRBJ1-1; no reliable D call. Germline CDR1 LNHDA, CDR2 SQIVND (reference sequence). The CDR3 consists of 12 residues. Between the trimmed V and J ends, which lost 4 bases and 5 bases, there was a span of 8 bases. Here the CDR3 DNA reads TGTGCCAGTAGTAATAGGTGGACTGAAGCTTTCTTT. It encodes CASSNRWTEAFF.

The chain couples TRBV27 to TRBJ1-4; D call uncertain. The CDR3 is made up of 14 amino acids. Germline V gene lookup returns CDR1 MNHEY and CDR2 SMNVEV (reference sequence). Deletions cut 3 bases from V and 8 bases from J, with 13 bases between. The CDR3 here is CASSFQGIGEKLFF. The CDR3 DNA reads TGTGCCAGCAGTTTCCAAGGGATAGGGGAAAAACTGTTTTTT.

With respect to this clone: Other DNA sequences from this sample encode an identical CDR3 as well. This chain uses TRBV6-1 with TRBJ2-3; unclear D gene. This CDR3 is built from 13 residues. Germline CDR1 and CDR2: MNHNS and SASEGT. V dropped 3 bases and J dropped 2 bases, with 6 bases sitting between them. CDR3 residues: CASSDGFTDTQYF. CDR3 DNA: TGTGCCAGCAGTGACGGCTTCACAGATACGCAGTATTTT.

The chain joins TRBV19 to TRBJ2-3, with a tentative D call TRBD1 (6 bases). Germline values: CDR1 LNHDA, CDR2 SQIVND (reference sequence). There are 15 residues in the CDR3. Trimming removed 3 bases from V and 3 bases from J, with 13 bases in between. DNA for the CDR3: TGTGCCAGTAGTATGACAGGTGGTGGTACAGATACGCAGTATTTT. It is translated as CASSMTGGGTDTQYF.

The rearrangement joins TRBV5-1 to TRBJ2-3, with TRBD1 matching over 9 bases. With V trimmed by 0 bases and J by 4 bases, 3 bases remained unmatched. Germline loops: CDR1 SGHRS, CDR2 YFSETQ. This CDR3 has 15 residues. This CDR3 is CASSLGDRDADTQYF. The CDR3 coding sequence is TGCGCCAGCAGCTTGGGGGACAGGGATGCAGATACGCAGTATTTT.

V gene TRBV19 combines with J gene TRBJ1-2; TRBD1 matches 7 bases. The CDR3 spans 15 residues. Unmatched junction bases numbered 12, after V lost 7 bases and J lost 4 bases. Looked up from germline, CDR1 is LNHDA and CDR2 is SQIVND (reference sequence). In DNA form, the CDR3 reads TGTGCCAGTACCAACCCTAGGACAGGAGTCTATGGCTACACCTTC. Its protein product is CASTNPRTGVYGYTF.

The chain has TRBV4-2 and TRBJ2-1; D gene ambiguous. The V end was cut by 3 bases, the J end by 11 bases, with 11 bases between. The CDR3 sequence is 12 residues long. Germline V gives CDR1 LGHNA, CDR2 YNFKEQ. In DNA form, the CDR3 reads TGTGCCAGCAGCCAGCCTACGGGCCAGCAGTTCTTC. It specifies CASSQPTGQQFF.

The chain uses TRBV10-3 and TRBJ2-2; no reliable D call. Germline lookup yields CDR1 ENHRY and CDR2 SYGVKD. V lost 6 bases and J 1 base, leaving 9 bases between the germline ends. The CDR3 is made up of 14 amino acids. This CDR3 reads CAIRPTGNTGELFF. CDR3 DNA sequence: TGTGCCATCAGACCGACGGGGAACACCGGGGAGCTGTTTTTT.

The rearrangement links TRBV30 to TRBJ2-1; D gene unclear. The CDR3 totals 12 residues. Trimming pared 7 bases from V and 2 bases from J, leaving 9 bases between. In germline, CDR1 is GTSNPN, CDR2 SVGIG (reference sequence). The CDR3 DNA reads as TGTGCCTCAAGTGTCCCCTACAATGAGCAGTTCTTC. Translating gives CASSVPYNEQFF.

The genes are TRBV4-1 and TRBJ1-1; D gene unclear. With 0 bases removed from V and 0 bases from J, the gap between germline ends came to 8 bases. The CDR3 loop spans 15 amino acids. Germline V gene data show CDR1 as MGHRA and CDR2 as YSYEKL. The CDR3 nucleotides are TGCGCCAGCAGCCAAGATCAGACATTGAACACTGAAGCTTTCTTT. Its protein product is CASSQDQTLNTEAFF.

A single count supports this clone. J is TRBJ2-2 and V is TRBV6-6, with D maybe TRBD2 (6 bases). The CDR3 runs to 16 residues. The V end lost 2 bases, the J end lost 3 bases, and 13 bases lay between the germline ends. Germline CDR1 and CDR2: MNHNY and SVGAGI (reference sequence). The CDR3 reads CASSYRRGGDTGELFF. DNA of the CDR3: TGTGCCAGCAGTTACAGGAGGGGCGGGGACACCGGGGAGCTGTTTTTT.

V usage is TRBV21-1 and J usage is TRBJ2-7; TRBD1 is the table's D call and was not checked against the DNA. TRBV21-1 is noted as a pseudogene. The CDR3 is made up of 17 amino acids. The chain's CDR3 is CASSNATGGENSYEQYF. CDR3 coding DNA: TGTGCCAGCAGCAATGCTACAGGGGGCGAAAACTCCTACGAGCAGTACTTC.

The rearrangement joins TRBV2 to TRBJ2-7, with D possibly being TRBD1 (7 bases). V was trimmed by 4 bases and J by 0 bases, leaving 10 bases between them. Germline CDR1 is SNHLY and CDR2 is FYNNEI. The CDR3 covers 14 residues. CDR3 loop: CASSGGTVSYEQYF. As DNA, the CDR3 is TGTGCCAGCAGTGGCGGGACAGTCTCCTACGAGCAGTACTTC.

The rearrangement uses TRBV9 and TRBJ1-3; D gene uncertain. CDR3 length: 15 amino acids. With 0 bases removed from V and 3 bases from J, the gap between germline ends came to 10 bases. In germline, CDR1 is SGDLS, CDR2 YYNGEE. The CDR3 here is CASSVGPAIGNTIYF. The DNA for the CDR3 is TGTGCCAGCAGCGTAGGTCCAGCCATTGGAAACACCATATATTTT.

V usage is TRBV7-9 and J usage is TRBJ2-1, with D hard to call. V was clipped by 6 bases and J by 9 bases, with 15 bases between them. Germline V gives CDR1 SEHNR, CDR2 FQNEAQ (reference sequence). This CDR3 has 13 amino acids. The CDR3 sequence: CASSWASSGEQFF. The CDR3 DNA is TGTGCCAGCAGTTGGGCTAGTTCGGGTGAGCAGTTCTTC.

The chain combines TRBV7-3 with TRBJ2-3; 9 nucleotides line up with TRBD1. This CDR3 comprises 15 residues. Germline CDR1 is SGHTA and CDR2 is FQGTGA. V shed 5 bases and J 2 bases; nucleotides not matched to a gene: 5. This CDR3 is CASSPGDRATDTQYF. Written as DNA, the CDR3 is TGTGCCAGCAGCCCAGGGGACAGGGCCACAGATACGCAGTATTTT.

The sample holds one count of this clone. The rearrangement joins TRBV5-6 to TRBJ2-7; D gene ambiguous. This CDR3 spans 13 amino acids. Trimming stripped 7 bases from V and 3 bases from J, with 14 bases between. CDR1 and CDR2 (germline): SGHDT, YYEEEE. The CDR3 is CASRAVGFYEQYF. Here the CDR3 DNA reads TGTGCCAGCCGGGCCGTGGGGTTCTACGAGCAGTACTTC.